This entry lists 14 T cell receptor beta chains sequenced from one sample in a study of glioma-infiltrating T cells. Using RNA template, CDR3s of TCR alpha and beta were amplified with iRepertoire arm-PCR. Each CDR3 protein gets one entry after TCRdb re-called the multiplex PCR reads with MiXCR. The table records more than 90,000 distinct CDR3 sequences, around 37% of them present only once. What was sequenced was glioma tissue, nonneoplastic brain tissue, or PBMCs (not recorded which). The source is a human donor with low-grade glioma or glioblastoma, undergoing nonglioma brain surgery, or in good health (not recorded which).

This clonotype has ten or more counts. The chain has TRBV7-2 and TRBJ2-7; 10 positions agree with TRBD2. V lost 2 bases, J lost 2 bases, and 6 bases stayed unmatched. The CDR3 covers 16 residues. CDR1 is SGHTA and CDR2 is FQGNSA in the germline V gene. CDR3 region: CASSLRLAGGAYEQYF. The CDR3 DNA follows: TGTGCCAGCAGCTTACGATTAGCGGGAGGCGCCTACGAGCAGTACTTC.

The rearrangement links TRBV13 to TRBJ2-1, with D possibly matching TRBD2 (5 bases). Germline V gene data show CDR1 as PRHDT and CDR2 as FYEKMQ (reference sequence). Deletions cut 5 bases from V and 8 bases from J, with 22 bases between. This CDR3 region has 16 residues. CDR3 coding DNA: TGTGCCAGCAGCGTAAGACTACACACATCATTAGATGAGCAGTTCTTC. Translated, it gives CASSVRLHTSLDEQFF.

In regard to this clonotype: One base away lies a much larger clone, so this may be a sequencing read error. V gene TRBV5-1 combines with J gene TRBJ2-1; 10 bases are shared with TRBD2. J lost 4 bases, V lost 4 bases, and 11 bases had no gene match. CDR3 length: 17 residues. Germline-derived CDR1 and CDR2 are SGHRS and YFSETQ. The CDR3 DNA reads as TGCGCCAGCAGCCTGAGGACTAGCGGACGTTATTACAATGAGCAGTTCTTC. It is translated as CASSLRTSGRYYNEQFF.

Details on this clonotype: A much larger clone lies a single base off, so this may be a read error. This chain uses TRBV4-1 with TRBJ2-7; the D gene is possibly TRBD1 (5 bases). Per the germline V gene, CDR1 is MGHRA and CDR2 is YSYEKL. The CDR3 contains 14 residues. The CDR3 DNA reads TGTGCCAGCAACCCGGAACAGGACTCCTACGAGCAGTACTTC. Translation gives CASNPEQDSYEQYF.

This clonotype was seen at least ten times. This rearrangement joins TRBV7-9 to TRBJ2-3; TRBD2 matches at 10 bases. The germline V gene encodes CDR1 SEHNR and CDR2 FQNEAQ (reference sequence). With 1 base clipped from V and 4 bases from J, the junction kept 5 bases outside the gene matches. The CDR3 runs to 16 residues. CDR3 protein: CASSLGLAGAADTQYF. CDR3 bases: TGTGCCAGCAGCTTAGGGCTAGCGGGAGCGGCAGATACGCAGTATTTT.

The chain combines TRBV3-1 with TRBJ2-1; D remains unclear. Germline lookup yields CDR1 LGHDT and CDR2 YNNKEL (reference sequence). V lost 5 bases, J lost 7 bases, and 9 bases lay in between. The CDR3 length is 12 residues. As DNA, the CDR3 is TGTGCCAGCAGCGTATGGCAAAATGAGCAGTTCTTC. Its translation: CASSVWQNEQFF.

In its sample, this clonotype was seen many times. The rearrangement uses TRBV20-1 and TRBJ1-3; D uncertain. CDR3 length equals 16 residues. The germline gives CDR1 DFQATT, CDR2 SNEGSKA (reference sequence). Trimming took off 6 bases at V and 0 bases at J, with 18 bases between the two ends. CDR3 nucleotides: TGCAGTGCCTCCCCACGGCGGTCGATCTCTGGAAACACCATATATTTT. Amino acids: CSASPRRSISGNTIYF.

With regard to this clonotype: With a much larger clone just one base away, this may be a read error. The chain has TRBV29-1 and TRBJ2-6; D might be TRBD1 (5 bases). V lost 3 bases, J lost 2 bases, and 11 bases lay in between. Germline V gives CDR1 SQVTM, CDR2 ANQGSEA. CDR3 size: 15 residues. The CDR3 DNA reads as TGCAGCGTTGAGGACATAAACCCTGGGGCCAACGTCCTGACTTTC. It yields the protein CSVEDINPGANVLTF.

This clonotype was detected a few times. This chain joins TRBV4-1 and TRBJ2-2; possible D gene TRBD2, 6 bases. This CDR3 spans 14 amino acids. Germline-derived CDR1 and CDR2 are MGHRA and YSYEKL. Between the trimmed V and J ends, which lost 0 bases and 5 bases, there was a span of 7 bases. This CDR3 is CASSQEGGTGELFF. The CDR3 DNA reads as TGCGCCAGCAGCCAAGAGGGAGGAACCGGGGAGCTGTTTTTT.

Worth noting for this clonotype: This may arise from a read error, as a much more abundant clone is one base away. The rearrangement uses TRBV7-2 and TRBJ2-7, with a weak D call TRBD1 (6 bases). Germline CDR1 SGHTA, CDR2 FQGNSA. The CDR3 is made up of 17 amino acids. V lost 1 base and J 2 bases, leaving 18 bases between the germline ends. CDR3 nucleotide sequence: TGTGCCAGCAGCTTAGGTTTTCAGGACAGCCACACCTACGAGCAGTACTTC. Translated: CASSLGFQDSHTYEQYF.

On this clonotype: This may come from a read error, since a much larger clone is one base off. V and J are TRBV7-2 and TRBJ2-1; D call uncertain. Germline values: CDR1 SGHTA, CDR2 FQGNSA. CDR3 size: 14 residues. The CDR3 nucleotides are TGTGCCAGCAGCTTAGGTTTAGCCTACAATGAGCAGCTCTTC. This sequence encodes CASSLGLAYNEQLF.

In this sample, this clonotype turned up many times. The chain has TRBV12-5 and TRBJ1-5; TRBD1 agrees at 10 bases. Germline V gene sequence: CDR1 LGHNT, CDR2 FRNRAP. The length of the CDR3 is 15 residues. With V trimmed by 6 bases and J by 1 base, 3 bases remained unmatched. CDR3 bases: TGTGCTAGTGGGCAGACAGGGGGCAGCAATCAGCCCCAGCATTTT. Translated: CASGQTGGSNQPQHF.

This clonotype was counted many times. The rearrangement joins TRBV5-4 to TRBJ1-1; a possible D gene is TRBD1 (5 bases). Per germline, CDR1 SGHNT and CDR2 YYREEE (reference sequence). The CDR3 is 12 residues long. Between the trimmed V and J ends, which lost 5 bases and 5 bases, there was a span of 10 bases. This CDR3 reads CASSIGGTEAFF. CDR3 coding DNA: TGTGCCAGCAGTATCGGGGGGACTGAAGCTTTCTTT.

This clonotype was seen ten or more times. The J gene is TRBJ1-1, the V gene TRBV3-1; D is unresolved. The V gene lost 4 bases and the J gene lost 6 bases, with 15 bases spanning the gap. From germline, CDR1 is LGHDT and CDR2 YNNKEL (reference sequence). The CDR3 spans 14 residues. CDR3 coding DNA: TGTGCCAGCAGCCGATCCACTGGTGACGCTGAAGCTTTCTTT. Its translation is CASSRSTGDAEAFF.